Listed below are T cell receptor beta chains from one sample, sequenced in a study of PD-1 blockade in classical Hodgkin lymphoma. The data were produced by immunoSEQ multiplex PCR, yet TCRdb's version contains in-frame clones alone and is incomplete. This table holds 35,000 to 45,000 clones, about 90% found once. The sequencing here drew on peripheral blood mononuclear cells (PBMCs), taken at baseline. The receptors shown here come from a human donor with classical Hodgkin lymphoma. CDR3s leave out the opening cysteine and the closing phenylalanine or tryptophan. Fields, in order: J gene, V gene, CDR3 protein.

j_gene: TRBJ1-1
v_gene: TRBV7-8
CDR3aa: ASSLLTQGIEAF

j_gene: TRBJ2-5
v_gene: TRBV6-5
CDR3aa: ATQDRGPSRAQY

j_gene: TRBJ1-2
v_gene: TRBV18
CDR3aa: ASSSRTGQNYGYT

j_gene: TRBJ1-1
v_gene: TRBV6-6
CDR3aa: ASILTGGNTEAF

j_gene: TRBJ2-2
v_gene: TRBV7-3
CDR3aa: ASGGLNTGELF

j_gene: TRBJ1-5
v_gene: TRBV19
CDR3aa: ASSIGLGGRGNQPQH

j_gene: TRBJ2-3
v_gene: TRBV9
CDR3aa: ASSVSRADTQY

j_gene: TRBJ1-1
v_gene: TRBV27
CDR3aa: ASSWRRPNTEAF

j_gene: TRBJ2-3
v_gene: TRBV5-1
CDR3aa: ASSWLRTDTQY

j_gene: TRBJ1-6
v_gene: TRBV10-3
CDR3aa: AISVTGGEGSPLH

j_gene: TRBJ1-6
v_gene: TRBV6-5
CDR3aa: ASSYGGDRGSPLH

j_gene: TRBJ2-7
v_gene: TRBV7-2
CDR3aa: ASSLRGIEHFYEQY

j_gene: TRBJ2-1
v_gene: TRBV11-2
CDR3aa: ASSLVGGTSGSYNEQF

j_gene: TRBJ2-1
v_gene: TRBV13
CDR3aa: ASSSPGGPDNEQF

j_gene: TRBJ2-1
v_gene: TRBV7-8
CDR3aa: ASSFTTGVIQTSHPYNEQF

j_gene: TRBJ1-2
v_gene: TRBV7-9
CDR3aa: ASSPDTGPYGYT

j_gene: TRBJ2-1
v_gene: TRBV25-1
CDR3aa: ASSGTGRRLTNEQF

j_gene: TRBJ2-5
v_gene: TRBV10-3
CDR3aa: AISAQEGRETQY

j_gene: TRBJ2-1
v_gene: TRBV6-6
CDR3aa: ASNTLAGGHYNEQF

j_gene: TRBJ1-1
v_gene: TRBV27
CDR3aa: ASRLYSDPGQMNTEAF

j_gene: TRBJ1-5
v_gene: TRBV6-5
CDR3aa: ASRGYSNQPQH

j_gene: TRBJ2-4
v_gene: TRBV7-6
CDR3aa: ASSLAVSRGSKNIQY

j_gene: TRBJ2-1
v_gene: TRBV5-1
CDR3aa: ASSPKLVSSYNEQF